Below, one T cell receptor (beta chain) is given with its context. The target antigen is unknown. This sample is drawn from a study of identical twins. Points from the study as a whole: In cord blood, abundant beta clonotypes had fewer insertions; memory showed no trend. Models underestimated TCR alpha sharing (out-of-frame) in monozygotic twins.

The length of the CDR3 is 16 residues. Unmatched junction bases numbered 8, after V lost 4 bases and J lost 7 bases. Germline lookup yields CDR1 SGHVS and CDR2 FQNEAQ. Template switching, a step in the protocol, added a universal primer site, and cDNA carried unique molecular identifiers. TCRdb ran MiXCR on the 5' RACE reads and lists one entry per CDR3 protein. The table includes just over 450,000 distinct CDR3 sequences, 12% to 15% detected once. These sequences were also reported in another study, on yellow fever vaccine responses in identical twins.

The source material was CD4+ T cells sorted from blood. The rearrangement links TRBV7-8 to TRBJ2-1; 12 nucleotides agree with TRBD2. The source is a woman aged 18 to 35 in good health. CDR3 nucleotides: TGTGCCAGCAGCTCCGGACTAGCGGGGAGTAGAAATGAGCAGTTCTTC. This encodes CASSSGLAGSRNEQFF.